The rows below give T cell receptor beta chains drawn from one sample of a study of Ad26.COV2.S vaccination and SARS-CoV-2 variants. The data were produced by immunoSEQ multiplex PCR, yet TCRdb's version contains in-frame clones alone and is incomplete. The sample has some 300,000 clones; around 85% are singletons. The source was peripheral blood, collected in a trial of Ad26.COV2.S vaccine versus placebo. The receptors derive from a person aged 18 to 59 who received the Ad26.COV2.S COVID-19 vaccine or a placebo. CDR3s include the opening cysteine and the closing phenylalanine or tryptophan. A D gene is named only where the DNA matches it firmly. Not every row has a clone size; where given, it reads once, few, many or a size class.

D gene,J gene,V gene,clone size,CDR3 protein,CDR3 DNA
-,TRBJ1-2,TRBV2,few,CASSRLGYTF,TGTGCCAGCAGCAGACTGGGCTACACCTTC
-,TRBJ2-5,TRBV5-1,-,CASSLAGFETQYF,TGCGCCAGCAGCTTGGCTGGGTTTGAGACCCAGTACTTC
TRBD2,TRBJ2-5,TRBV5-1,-,CASSLTGTSGETQYF,TGCGCCAGCAGTTTGACCGGGACTAGCGGGGAGACCCAGTACTTC
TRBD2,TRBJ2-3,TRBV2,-,CASSVLAGGTDTQYF,TGTGCCAGCAGTGTTTTGGCGGGGGGCACAGATACGCAGTATTTT
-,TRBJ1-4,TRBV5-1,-,CASSLGQGGEKLFF,TGCGCCAGCAGCTTAGGGCAGGGAGGTGAAAAACTGTTTTTT
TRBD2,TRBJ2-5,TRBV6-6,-,CASNVAGQETQYF,TGTGCCAGCAATGTAGCGGGGCAAGAGACCCAGTACTTC
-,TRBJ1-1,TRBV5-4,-,CASSPARGPGGEAFF,TGTGCCAGCAGCCCGGCGAGGGGCCCGGGTGGTGAAGCTTTCTTT
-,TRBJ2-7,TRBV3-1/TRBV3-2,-,CASSQRPSYEQYF,TGTGCCAGCAGCCAGCGTCCCTCCTACGAGCAGTACTTC
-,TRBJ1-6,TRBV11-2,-,CASSTLQGSPLHF,TGTGCCAGCAGCACCCTACAGGGTTCACCCCTCCACTTT
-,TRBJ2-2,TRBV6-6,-,CASRTAGAYTGELFF,TGTGCCAGCAGGACCGCGGGGGCTTACACCGGGGAGCTGTTTTTT
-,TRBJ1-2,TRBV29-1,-,CSVEDRPGWQGDGYTF,TGCAGCGTTGAAGATCGACCGGGGTGGCAGGGTGATGGCTACACCTTC
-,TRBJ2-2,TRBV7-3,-,CASSLFGGNTGELFF,TGTGCCAGCAGCTTATTCGGGGGGAACACCGGGGAGCTGTTTTTT
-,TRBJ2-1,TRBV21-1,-,CASLLRNEQFF,TGTGCCAGCCTCCTTAGGAATGAGCAGTTCTTC
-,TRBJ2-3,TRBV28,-,CASIQFTTSTDTQYF,TGTGCCAGCATACAGTTTACTACTAGCACAGATACGCAGTATTTT
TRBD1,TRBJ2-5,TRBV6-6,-,CASRQGGAETQYF,TGTGCCAGCAGACAGGGGGGTGCAGAGACCCAGTACTTC
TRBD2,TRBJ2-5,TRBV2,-,CASTFRAGGSAETQYF,TGTGCCAGCACCTTTAGGGCGGGGGGGTCCGCCGAGACCCAGTACTTC
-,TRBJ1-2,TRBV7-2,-,CASSPDRNYGYTF,TGTGCCAGCAGCCCCGACAGGAACTATGGCTACACCTTC
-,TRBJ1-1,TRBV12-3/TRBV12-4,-,CASSLKRNTEAFF,TGTGCCAGCAGTTTGAAGCGGAACACTGAAGCTTTCTTT
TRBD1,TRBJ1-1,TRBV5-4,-,CASSSLQGMNTEAFF,TGTGCCAGCAGTTCATTACAGGGGATGAACACTGAAGCTTTCTTT
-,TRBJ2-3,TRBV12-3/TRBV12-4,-,CASLSSPTDTQYF,TGTGCCAGCCTTTCCTCCCCAACAGATACGCAGTATTTT
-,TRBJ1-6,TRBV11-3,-,CASSLTGPNSPLHF,TGTGCCAGCAGCCTCACAGGGCCGAATTCACCCCTCCACTTT
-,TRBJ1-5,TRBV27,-,CASSRYGSNQPQHF,TGTGCCAGCAGTCGATACGGAAGCAATCAGCCCCAGCATTTT
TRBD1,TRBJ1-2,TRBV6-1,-,CASSEGQGPLLDGYTF,TGTGCCAGCAGTGAAGGACAGGGGCCCCTTCTGGATGGCTACACCTTC